Shown below are 9 T cell receptor beta chains from a single sample sequenced in a study of T cells expressing NK-cell markers. One entry per CDR3 protein, without DNA, is what TCRdb gives after re-calling the 5' RACE reads. This repertoire includes about 260,000 distinct CDR3 sequences. Source material: blood T cells: a sorted CD56 or NKG2C T cell subset, CD4+ or CD8+ T cells, or bulk PBMC T cells (not recorded which). These receptors were taken from a woman aged 18 to 75 in good health.

The chain is built from TRBV18 and TRBJ1-5. Germline assignment: CDR1 KGHSH and CDR2 LQKENI. The CDR3 has 15 residues. The CDR3 is CASSPSGVRNQPQHF.

V and J are TRBV5-1 and TRBJ2-5; the D call of TRBD2 rests on TCRdb alone, since no DNA is present to check it. The germline V gene has CDR1 SGHRS and CDR2 YFSETQ. The CDR3 has 17 residues. The chain's CDR3 is CASSRTSGGSLQETQYF.

The chain joins TRBV29-1 to TRBJ1-5; TCRdb's D gene call, TRBD1, goes unchecked for lack of DNA. The CDR3 is 13 amino acids. Germline loops: CDR1 SQVTM, CDR2 ANQGSEA. The chain's CDR3 is CSAPGGGNQPQHF.

This chain joins TRBV5-1 and TRBJ1-1. Germline CDR1 SGHRS, CDR2 YFSETQ. The CDR3 is 14 amino acids. CDR3 protein: CASSLGGWGTEAFF.

V gene TRBV5-1 combines with J gene TRBJ2-5; TCRdb selects TRBD2, and the lack of DNA leaves this call unchecked. The CDR3 runs to 18 residues. CDR1 and CDR2 from the germline V gene are SGHRS and YFSETQ. CDR3 amino acids: CASSTNPGLAGAGQTQYF. Full variable domain (remainder filled in from reference TRBV5-1 and TRBJ2-5): KAGVTQTPRYLIKTRGQQVTLSCSPISGHRSVSWYQQTPGQGLQFLFEYFSETQRNKGNFPGRFSGRQFSNSRSEMNVSTLELGDSALYLCASSTNPGLAGAGQTQYFGPGTRLLVL.

The chain is built from TRBV20-1 and TRBJ1-2; TCRdb returns TRBD1, unconfirmable since there is no DNA. Germline CDR1 DFQATT, CDR2 SNEGSKA (reference sequence). The CDR3 length is 16 residues. CDR3 in amino acids: CSALQTPTGQDYGYTF.

The CDR3 here is CASSRSTGGNEQFF. The rearrangement uses TRBV7-2 and TRBJ2-1; TCRdb indicates TRBD1, and absent DNA this call remains unverified. The V gene's germline CDR1 is SGHTA and CDR2 FQGNSA. This CDR3 spans 14 amino acids.

J is TRBJ1-2 and V is TRBV15; the D call of TRBD1 rests on TCRdb alone, since no DNA is present to check it. The CDR3 spans 13 residues. Germline loops: CDR1 LNHNV, CDR2 YYDKDF (reference sequence). This chain's CDR3 is CATSPGPPSGYTF.

CDR3 amino acids: CASSFGYRDTDTQYF. The J gene is TRBJ2-3, the V gene TRBV12-3 or TRBV12-4; the TRBD2 assignment by TCRdb is unverifiable without DNA. The length of the CDR3 is 15 residues.